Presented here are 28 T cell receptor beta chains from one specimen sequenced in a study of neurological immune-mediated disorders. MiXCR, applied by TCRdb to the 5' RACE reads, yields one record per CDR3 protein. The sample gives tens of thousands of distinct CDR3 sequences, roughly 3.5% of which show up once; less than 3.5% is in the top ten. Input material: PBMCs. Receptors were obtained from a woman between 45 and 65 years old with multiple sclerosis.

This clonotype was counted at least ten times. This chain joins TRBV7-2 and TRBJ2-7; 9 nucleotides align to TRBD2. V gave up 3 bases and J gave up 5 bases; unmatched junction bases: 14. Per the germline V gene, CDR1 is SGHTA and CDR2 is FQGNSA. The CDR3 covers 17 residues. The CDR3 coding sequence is TGTGCCAGCAGCTTCCCCTTAGCGGGGGCCTCCGACGACGAGCAGTACTTC. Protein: CASSFPLAGASDDEQYF.

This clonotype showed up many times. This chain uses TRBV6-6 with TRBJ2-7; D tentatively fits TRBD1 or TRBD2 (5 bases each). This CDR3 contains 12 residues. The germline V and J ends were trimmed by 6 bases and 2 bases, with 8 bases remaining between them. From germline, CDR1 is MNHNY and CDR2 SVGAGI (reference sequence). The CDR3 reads CASRQEAYEQYF. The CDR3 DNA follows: TGTGCCAGCAGACAGGAGGCCTACGAGCAGTACTTC.

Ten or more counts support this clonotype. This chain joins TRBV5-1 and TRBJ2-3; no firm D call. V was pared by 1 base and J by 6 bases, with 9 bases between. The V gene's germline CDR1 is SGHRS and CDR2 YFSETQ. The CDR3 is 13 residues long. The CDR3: CASSLFRADTQYF. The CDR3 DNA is TGCGCCAGCAGCTTGTTCCGGGCGGATACGCAGTATTTT.

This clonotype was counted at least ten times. In nucleotides, the CDR3 is TGCAGTGCCCCAAAGAGGGGTGTCGATGGCTACACCTTC. This sequence encodes CSAPKRGVDGYTF. The chain joins TRBV20-1 to TRBJ1-2; D is possibly TRBD1 (5 bases). Germline assignment: CDR1 DFQATT and CDR2 SNEGSKA (reference sequence). The V gene lost 6 bases and the J gene lost 6 bases, with 17 bases spanning the gap. The CDR3 length is 13 residues.

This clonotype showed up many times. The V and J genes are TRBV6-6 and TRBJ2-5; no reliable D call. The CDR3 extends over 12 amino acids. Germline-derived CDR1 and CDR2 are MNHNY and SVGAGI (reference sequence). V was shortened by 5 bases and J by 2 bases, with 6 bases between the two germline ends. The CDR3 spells CASSLLQETQYF. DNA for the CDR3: TGTGCCAGCAGTCTCTTACAAGAGACCCAGTACTTC.

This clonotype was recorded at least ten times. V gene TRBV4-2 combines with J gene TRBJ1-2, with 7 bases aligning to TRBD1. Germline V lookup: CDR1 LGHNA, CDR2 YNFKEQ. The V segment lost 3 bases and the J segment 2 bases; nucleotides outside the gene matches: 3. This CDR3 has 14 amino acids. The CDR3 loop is CASSQQGQNYGYTF. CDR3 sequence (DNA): TGTGCCAGCAGCCAGCAGGGACAGAACTATGGCTACACCTTC.

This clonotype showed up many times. DNA for the CDR3: TGCGCCAGCAGCCCGACCTTGAGGCTCAATGAGCAGTTCTTC. Translating gives CASSPTLRLNEQFF. V usage is TRBV4-1 and J usage is TRBJ2-1, with D hard to call. This CDR3 is built from 14 residues. V lost 4 bases and J lost 6, with 13 bases in between. Germline CDR1 and CDR2: MGHRA and YSYEKL.

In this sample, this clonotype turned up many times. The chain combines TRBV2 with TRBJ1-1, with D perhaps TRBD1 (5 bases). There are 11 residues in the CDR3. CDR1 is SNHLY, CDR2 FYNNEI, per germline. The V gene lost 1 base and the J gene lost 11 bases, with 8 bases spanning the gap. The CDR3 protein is CASSEGGEAFF. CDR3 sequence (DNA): TGTGCCAGCAGTGAAGGGGGCGAGGCTTTCTTT.

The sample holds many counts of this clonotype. This CDR3 is CSASPDFNTGELFF. CDR3 bases: TGCAGTGCTAGTCCTGACTTTAACACCGGGGAGCTGTTTTTT. This chain connects TRBV20-1 to TRBJ2-2; D remains unclear. CDR3 length equals 14 residues. Trimming removed 3 bases at V and 2 bases at J, with 10 bases between. Germline V gene sequence: CDR1 DFQATT, CDR2 SNEGSKA (reference sequence).

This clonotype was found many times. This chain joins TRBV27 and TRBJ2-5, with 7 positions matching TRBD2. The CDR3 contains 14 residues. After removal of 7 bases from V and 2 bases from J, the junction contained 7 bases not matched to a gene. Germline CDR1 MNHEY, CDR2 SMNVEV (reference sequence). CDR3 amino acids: CASKRDYPQETQYF. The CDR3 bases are TGTGCCAGCAAGAGGGACTATCCGCAAGAGACCCAGTACTTC.

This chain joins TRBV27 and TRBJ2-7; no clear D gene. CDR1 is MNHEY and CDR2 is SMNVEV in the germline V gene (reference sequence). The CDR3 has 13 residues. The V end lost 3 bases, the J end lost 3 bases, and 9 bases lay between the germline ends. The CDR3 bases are TGTGCCAGCAGTTTCGGCAGCCTCTACGAGCAGTACTTC. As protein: CASSFGSLYEQYF.

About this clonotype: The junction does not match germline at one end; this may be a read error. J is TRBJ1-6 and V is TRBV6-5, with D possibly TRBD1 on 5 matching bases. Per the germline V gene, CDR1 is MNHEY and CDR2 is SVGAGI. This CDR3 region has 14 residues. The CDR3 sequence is CASSYGAGNSTLNF. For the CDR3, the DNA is TGTGCCAGCAGTTATGGGGCAGGGAATTCAACCCTCAACTTT.

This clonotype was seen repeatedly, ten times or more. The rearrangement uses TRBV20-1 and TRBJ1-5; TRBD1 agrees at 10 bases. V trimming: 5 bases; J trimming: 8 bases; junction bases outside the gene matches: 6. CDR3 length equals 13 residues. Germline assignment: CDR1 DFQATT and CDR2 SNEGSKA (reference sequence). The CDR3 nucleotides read TGCAGTGCTGGGGGACAGGGGATCAAGCCCCAGCATTTT. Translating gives CSAGGQGIKPQHF.

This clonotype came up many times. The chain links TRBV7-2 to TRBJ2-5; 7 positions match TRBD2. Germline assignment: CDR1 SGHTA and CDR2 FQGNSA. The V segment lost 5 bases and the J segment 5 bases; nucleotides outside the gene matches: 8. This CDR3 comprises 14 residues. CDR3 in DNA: TGTGCCAGCAGCCAAGCGGGGAGTTGGGAGACCCAGTACTTC. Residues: CASSQAGSWETQYF.

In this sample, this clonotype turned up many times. The CDR3: CASSPRAGVRTDTQYF. The CDR3 region has the DNA TGTGCCAGCAGCCCGAGAGCGGGGGTTCGCACAGATACGCAGTATTTT. The chain has TRBV7-8 and TRBJ2-3, with TRBD2 matching over 8 bases. V shed 5 bases, J shed 1 base, and the junction held 8 bases outside the gene matches. CDR1 is SGHVS and CDR2 is FQNEAQ in the germline V gene. The CDR3 contains 16 residues.

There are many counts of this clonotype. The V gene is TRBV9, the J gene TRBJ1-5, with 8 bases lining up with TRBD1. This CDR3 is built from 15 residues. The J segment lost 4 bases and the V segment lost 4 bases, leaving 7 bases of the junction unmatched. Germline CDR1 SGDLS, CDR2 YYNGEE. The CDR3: CASSLTGGLNQPQHF. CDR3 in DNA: TGTGCCAGCAGCTTAACAGGGGGACTAAATCAGCCCCAGCATTTT.

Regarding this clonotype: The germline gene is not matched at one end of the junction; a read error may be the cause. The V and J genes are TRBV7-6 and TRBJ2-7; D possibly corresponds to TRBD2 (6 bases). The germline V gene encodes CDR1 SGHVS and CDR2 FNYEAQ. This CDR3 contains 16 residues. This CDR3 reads CVSSLYGGSSSYEQYF. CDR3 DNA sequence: TGTGTCAGCAGCTTATATGGGGGGTCGAGCTCCTACGAGCAGTACTTC.

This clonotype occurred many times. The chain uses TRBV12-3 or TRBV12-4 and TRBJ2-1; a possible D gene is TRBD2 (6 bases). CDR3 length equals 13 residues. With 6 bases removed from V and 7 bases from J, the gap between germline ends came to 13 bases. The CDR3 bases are TGTGCCAGCAGGCCACCGGGGAGGAATGAGCAGTTCTTC. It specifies CASRPPGRNEQFF.

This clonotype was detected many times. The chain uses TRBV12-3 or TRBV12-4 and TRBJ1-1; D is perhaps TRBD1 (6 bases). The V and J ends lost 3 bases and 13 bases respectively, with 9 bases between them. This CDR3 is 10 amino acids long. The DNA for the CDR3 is TGTGCCAGCAGTTTCCACAGGGTTTTCTTT. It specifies CASSFHRVFF.

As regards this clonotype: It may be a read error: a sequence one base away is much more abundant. CDR3 in DNA: TGTGCCAGCAGTCAGGCTGACAGGAGGAATCAGCCCCAGCATTTT. Amino acids: CASSQADRRNQPQHF. The chain uses TRBV27 and TRBJ1-5, with D perhaps TRBD1 (6 bases). Trimming shortened V by 5 bases and J by 4 bases, and 15 bases separated the two germline ends. This CDR3 comprises 15 residues. CDR1 and CDR2 (germline): MNHEY, SMNVEV (reference sequence).

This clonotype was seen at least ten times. This CDR3 is CASDTGGRQPQHF. The CDR3 DNA sequence: TGTGCCAGCGACACAGGGGGCCGGCAGCCCCAGCATTTT. The chain uses TRBV2 and TRBJ1-5; 9 bases are shared with TRBD1. V lost 8 bases to trimming and J lost 7 bases; unmatched junction nucleotides: 6. The length of the CDR3 is 13 residues. Germline V gives CDR1 SNHLY, CDR2 FYNNEI.

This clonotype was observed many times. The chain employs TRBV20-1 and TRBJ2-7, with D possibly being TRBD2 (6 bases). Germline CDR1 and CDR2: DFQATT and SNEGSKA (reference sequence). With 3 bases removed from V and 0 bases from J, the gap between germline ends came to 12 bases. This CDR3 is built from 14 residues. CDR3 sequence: CSASVAGSSYEQYF. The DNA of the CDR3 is TGCAGTGCTAGTGTCGCCGGGAGCTCCTACGAGCAGTACTTC.

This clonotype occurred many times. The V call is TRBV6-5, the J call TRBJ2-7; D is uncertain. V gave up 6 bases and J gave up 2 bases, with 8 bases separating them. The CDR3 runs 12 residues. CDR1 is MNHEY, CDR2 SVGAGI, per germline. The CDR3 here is CASRLGAYEQYF. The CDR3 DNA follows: TGTGCCAGCAGACTGGGCGCCTACGAGCAGTACTTC.

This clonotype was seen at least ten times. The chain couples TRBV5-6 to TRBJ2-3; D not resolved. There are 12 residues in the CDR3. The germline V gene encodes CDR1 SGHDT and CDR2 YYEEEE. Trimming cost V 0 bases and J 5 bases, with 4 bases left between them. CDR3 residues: CASSLDQDTQYF. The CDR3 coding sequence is TGTGCCAGCAGCTTGGACCAAGATACGCAGTATTTT.

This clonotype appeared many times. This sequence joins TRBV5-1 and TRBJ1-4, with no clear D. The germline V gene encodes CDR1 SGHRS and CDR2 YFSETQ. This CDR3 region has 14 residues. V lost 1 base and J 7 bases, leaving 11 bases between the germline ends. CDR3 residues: CASSLLGVGEKLFF. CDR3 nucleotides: TGCGCCAGCAGCTTGTTGGGAGTTGGTGAAAAACTGTTTTTT.

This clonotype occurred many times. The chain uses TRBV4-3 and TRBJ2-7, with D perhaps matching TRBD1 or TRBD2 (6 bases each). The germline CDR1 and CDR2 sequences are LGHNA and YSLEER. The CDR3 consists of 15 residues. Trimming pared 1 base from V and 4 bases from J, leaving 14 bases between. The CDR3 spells CASSQGERGVYEQYF. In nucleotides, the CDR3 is TGCGCCAGCAGCCAAGGGGAAAGGGGGGTGTACGAGCAGTACTTC.

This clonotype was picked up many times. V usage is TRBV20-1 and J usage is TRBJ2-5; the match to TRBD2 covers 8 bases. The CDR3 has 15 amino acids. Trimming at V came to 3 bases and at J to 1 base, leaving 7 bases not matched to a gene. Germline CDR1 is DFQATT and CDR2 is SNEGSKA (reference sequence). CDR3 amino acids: CSASLVAGSQETQYF. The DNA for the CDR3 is TGCAGTGCTAGTTTAGTAGCGGGATCCCAAGAGACCCAGTACTTC.

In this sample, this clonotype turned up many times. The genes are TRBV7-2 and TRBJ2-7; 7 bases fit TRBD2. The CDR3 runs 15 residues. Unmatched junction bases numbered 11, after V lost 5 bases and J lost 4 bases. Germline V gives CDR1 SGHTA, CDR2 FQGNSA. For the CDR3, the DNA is TGTGCCAGCAGCGCCGCGGGGAGCGGGGCTTACGAGCAGTACTTC. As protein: CASSAAGSGAYEQYF.